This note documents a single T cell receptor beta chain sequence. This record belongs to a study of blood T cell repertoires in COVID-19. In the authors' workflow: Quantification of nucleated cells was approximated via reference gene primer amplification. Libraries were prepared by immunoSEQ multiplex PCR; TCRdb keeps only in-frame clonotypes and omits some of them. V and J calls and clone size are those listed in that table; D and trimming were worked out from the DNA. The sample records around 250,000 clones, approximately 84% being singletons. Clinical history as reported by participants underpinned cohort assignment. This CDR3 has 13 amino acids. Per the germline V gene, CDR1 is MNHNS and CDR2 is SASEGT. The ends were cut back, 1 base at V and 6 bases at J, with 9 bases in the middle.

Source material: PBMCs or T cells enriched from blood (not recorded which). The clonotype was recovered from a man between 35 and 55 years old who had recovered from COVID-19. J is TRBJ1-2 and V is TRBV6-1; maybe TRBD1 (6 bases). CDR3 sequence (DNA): TGTGCCAGCAGTGAAGGACAGGACGATGGCTACACCTTC. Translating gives CASSEGQDDGYTF.